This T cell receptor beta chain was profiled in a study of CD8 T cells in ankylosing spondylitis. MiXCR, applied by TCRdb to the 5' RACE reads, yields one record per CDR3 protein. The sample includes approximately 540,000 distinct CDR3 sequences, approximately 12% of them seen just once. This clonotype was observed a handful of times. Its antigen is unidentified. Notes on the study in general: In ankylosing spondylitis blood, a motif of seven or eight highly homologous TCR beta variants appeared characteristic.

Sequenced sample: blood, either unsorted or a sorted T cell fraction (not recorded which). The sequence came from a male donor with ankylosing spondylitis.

CDR3 loop: CASSEGSSNQPQHF. CDR3 coding DNA: TGTGCCAGCAGTGAAGGGAGCAGCAATCAGCCCCAGCATTTT. V and J are TRBV2 and TRBJ1-5; D is ambiguous. CDR1 is SNHLY and CDR2 is FYNNEI in the germline V gene. Trimming took off 1 base at V and 1 base at J, with 5 bases between the two ends. This CDR3 is 14 amino acids long.